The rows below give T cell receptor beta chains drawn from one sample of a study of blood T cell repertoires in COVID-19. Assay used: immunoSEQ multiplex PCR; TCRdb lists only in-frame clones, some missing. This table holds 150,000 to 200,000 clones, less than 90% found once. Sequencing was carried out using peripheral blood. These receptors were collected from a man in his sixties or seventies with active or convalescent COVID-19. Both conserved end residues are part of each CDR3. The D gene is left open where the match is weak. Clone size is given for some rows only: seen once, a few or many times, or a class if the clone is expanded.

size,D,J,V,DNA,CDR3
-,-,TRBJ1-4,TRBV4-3,TGCGCCAGCAGCCAAGTATACAGAACTAATGAAAAACTGTTTTTT,CASSQVYRTNEKLFF
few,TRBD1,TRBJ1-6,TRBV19,TGTGCCAGTAGTATCCAGACAGGGGACGGTTCACCCCTCCACTTT,CASSIQTGDGSPLHF
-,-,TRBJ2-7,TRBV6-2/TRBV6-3,TGTGCCAGCAGTTACTCGGAACCGGGGAACGGCTACGAGCAGTACTTC,CASSYSEPGNGYEQYF
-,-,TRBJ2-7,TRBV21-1,TGTGCCCATACCGGAGGAAGCTCCTACGAGCAGTACTTC,CAHTGGSSYEQYF
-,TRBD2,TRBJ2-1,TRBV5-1,TGCGCCAGCAGCTTGGTTAGGCTAGCGGATCCCCGGACCTACAATGAGCAGTTCTTC,CASSLVRLADPRTYNEQFF
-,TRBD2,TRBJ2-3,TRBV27,TGTGCCAGCAGTTTTGCCCGGCTAGCGGGAGTAGGTACAGATACGCAGTATTTT,CASSFARLAGVGTDTQYF
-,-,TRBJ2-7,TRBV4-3,TGCGCCAGCAGCCAAGATTGGAGCACCCGCCGGGTGGAGCAGTACTTC,CASSQDWSTRRVEQYF
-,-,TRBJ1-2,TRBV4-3,TGCGCCAGCAGCCAAGATAGCGGAGCTAACTATGGCTACACCTTC,CASSQDSGANYGYTF
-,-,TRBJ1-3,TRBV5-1,TGCGCCAGCATGCCAACGGGGGTCGAAAACACCATATATTTT,CASMPTGVENTIYF
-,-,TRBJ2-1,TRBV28,TGTGCCAGCAGCACAAATTCAGGGGATGAGCAGTTCTTC,CASSTNSGDEQFF
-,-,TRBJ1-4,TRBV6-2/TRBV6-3,TGTGCCAGCAGTTACCCGGCCGTGCTGAGGGCTAATGAAAAACTGTTTTTT,CASSYPAVLRANEKLFF
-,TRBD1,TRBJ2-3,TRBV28,TGTGCCAGCAGCCGACAGGACAGGCGCCCCGGAGATACGCAGTATTTT,CASSRQDRRPGDTQYF
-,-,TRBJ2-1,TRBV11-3,TGTGCCAGCAGCCGGAGAGGGGGCTCCTACAATGAGCAGTTCTTC,CASSRRGGSYNEQFF
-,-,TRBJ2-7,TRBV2,TGTGCCAGCAGCGCAAACCCGGGACACATAAGGTACGAGCAGTACTTC,CASSANPGHIRYEQYF
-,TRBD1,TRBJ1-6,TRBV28,TGTGCCAGCAGGGAAGACAGGGCGGGGTCACCCCTCCACTTT,CASREDRAGSPLHF
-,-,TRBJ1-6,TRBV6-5,TGTGCCAGCTGGACCGGACTAAATTCACCCCTCCACTTT,CASWTGLNSPLHF
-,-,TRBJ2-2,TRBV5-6,TGTGCCAGCAGCCAAATAGGACACCCAACGAACACCGGGGAGCTGTTTTTT,CASSQIGHPTNTGELFF
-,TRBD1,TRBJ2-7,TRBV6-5,TGTGCCAGCAGAGGGATCGGACAGGGGCCCTACGAGCAGTACTTC,CASRGIGQGPYEQYF
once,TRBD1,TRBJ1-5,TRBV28,TGTGCCAGCAGTTTACCTGTAGGCAGGGGGCTTCGGCAGCCCCAGCATTTT,CASSLPVGRGLRQPQHF
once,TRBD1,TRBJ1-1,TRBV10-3,TGTGCCATCAGTGAGTCGTGGGACAGGGGGCGTCAAGACACTGAAGCTTTCTTT,CAISESWDRGRQDTEAFF
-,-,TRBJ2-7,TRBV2,TGTGCCAGCAGTGAATCTCGTGACAGAATTTACGAGCAGTACTTC,CASSESRDRIYEQYF
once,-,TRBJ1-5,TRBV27,TGTGCCAGCAGTCCCCGGTTCCGGTATAGCAATCAGCCCCAGCATTTT,CASSPRFRYSNQPQHF
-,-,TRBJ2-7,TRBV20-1,TGCAGTGCTACATCAAACTACGAGCAGTACTTC,CSATSNYEQYF
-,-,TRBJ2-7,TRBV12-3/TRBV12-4,TGTGCCAGCAGTTTTGACTTCTCCTACGAGCAGTACTTC,CASSFDFSYEQYF
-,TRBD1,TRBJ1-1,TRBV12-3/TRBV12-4,TGTGCCAGCAGCCCAGGGGGCACTGAAGCTTTCTTT,CASSPGGTEAFF
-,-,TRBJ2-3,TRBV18,TGTGCCAGCTCACCACCCGGGGTTGATACGCAGTATTTT,CASSPPGVDTQYF
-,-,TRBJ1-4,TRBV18,TGTGCCAGCTCTCCCTCCGGGACTGCAACTAATGAAAAACTGTTTTTT,CASSPSGTATNEKLFF